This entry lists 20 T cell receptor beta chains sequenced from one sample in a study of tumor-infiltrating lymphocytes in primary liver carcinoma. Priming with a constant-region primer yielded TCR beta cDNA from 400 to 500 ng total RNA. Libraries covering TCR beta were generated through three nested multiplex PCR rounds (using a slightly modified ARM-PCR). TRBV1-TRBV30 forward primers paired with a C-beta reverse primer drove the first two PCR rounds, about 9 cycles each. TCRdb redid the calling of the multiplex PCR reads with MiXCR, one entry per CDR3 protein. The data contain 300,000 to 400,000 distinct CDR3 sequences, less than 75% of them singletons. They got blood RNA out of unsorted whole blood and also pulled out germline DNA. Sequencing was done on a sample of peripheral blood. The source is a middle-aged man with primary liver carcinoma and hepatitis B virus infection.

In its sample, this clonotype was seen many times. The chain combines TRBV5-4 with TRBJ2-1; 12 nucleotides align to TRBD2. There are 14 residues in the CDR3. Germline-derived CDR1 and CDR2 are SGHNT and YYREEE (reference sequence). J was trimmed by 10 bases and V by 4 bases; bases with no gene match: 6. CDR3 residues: CASSRLAGVGEQFF. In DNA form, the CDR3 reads TGTGCCAGCAGCCGACTAGCGGGAGTGGGAGAGCAGTTCTTC.

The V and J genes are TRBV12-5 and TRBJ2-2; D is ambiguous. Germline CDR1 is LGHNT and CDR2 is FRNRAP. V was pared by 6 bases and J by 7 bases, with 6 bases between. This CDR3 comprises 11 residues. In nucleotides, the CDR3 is TGTGCTAGTGGGTTCAGCGGGGAGCTGTTTTTT. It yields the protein CASGFSGELFF. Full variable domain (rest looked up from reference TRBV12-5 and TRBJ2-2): DARVTQTPRHKVTEMGQEVTMRCQPILGHNTVFWYRQTMMQGLELLAYFRNRAPLDDSGMPKDRFSAEMPDATLATLKIQPSEPRDSAVYFCASGFSGELFFGEGSRLTVL.

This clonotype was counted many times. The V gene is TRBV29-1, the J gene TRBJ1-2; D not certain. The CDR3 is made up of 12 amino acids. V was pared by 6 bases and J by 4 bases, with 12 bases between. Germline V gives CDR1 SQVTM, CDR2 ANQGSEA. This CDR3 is CSVVDKLYGYTF. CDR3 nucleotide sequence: TGCAGCGTCGTAGACAAGCTCTATGGCTACACCTTC.

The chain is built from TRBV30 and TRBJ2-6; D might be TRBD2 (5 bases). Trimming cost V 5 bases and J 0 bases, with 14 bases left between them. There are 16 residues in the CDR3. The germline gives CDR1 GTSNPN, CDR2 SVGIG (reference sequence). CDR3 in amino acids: CAWGSLGSSGANVLTF. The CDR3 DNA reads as TGTGCCTGGGGTTCTTTGGGGAGCTCTGGGGCCAACGTCCTGACTTTC.

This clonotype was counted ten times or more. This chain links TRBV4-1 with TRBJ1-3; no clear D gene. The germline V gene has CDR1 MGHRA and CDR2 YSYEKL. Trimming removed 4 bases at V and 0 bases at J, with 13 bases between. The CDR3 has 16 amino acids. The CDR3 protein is CASSLDIIASGNTIYF. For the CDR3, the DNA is TGCGCCAGCAGCCTCGATATAATCGCCTCTGGAAACACCATATATTTT.

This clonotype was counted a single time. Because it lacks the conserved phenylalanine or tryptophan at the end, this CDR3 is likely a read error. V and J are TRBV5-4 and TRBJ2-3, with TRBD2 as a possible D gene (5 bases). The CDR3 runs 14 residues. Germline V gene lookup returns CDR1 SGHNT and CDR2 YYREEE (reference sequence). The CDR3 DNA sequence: TGTACCAGCAGCTTAAGCGGTAGCACAGATACGCAGTATTTG. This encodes CTSSLSGSTDTQYL.

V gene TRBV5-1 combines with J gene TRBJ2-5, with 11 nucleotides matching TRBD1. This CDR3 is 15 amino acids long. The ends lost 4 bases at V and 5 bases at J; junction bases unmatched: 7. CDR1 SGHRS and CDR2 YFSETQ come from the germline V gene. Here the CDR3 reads CASSTGRTGGETQYF. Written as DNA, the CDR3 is TGCGCCAGCAGCACGGGCAGGACAGGGGGCGAGACCCAGTACTTC.

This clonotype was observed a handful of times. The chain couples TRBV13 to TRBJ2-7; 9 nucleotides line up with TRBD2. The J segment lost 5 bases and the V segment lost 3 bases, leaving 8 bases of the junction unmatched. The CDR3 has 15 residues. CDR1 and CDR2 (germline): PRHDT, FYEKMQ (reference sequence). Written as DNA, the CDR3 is TGTGCCAGCAGCTTGCCTAGCGGGGCCGGGGACGAGCAGTACTTC. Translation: CASSLPSGAGDEQYF.

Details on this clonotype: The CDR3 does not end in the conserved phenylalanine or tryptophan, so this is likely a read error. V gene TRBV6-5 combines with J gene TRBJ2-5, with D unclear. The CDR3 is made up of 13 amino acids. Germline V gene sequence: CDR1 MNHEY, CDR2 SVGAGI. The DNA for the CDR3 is TGTGCTAGCAGTTACAGTAACCAAGAGACCCAGTACCTC. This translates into CASSYSNQETQYL.

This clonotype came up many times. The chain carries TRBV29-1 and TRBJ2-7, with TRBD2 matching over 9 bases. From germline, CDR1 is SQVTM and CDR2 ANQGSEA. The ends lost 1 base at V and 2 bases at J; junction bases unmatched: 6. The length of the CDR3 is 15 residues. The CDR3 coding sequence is TGCAGCGTTGAAGTGGGGCGGGAGGGTGCCTACGAGCAGTACTTC. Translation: CSVEVGREGAYEQYF.

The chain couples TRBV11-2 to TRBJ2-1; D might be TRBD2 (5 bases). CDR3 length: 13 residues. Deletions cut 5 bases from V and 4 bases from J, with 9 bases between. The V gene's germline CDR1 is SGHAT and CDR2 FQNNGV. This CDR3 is CASSPRLYNEQFF. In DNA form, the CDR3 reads TGTGCCAGCAGCCCACGACTATACAATGAGCAGTTCTTC. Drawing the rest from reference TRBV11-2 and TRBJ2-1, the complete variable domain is EAGVAQSPRYKIIEKRQSVAFWCNPISGHATLYWYQQILGQGPKLLIQFQNNGVVDDSQLPKDRFSAERLKGVDSTLKIQPAKLEDSAVYLCASSPRLYNEQFFGPGTRLTVL.

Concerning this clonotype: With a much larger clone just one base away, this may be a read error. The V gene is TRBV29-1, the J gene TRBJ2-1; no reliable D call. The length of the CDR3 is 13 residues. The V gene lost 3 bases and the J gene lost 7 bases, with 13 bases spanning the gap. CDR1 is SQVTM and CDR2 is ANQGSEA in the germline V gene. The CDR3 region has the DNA TGCAGCGTTGATAGGCAGGCTTGGAATGAGCAGTTCTTC. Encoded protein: CSVDRQAWNEQFF.

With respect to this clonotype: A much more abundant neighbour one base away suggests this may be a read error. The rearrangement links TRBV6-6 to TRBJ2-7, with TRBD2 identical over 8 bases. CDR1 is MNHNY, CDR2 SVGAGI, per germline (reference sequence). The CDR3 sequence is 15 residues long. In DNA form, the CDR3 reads TGTGCCAGCAGCCAACCAGGACTAGCAGGCTACGAGCGGTACTTC. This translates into CASSQPGLAGYERYF.

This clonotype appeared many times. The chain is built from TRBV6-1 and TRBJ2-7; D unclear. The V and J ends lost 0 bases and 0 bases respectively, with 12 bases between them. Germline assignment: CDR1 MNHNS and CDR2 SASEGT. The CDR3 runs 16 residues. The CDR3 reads CASSEARQSFSYEQYF. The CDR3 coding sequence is TGTGCCAGCAGTGAAGCGCGGCAGTCCTTCTCCTACGAGCAGTACTTC.

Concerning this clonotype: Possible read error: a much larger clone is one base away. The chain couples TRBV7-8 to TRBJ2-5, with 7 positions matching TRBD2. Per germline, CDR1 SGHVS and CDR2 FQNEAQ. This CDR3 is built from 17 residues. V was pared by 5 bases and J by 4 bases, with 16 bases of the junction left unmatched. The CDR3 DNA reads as TGTGCCAGCAGCCCCCTAACTAGCGAGAGGGGCCGAGAGACCCAGTACTTC. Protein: CASSPLTSERGRETQYF.

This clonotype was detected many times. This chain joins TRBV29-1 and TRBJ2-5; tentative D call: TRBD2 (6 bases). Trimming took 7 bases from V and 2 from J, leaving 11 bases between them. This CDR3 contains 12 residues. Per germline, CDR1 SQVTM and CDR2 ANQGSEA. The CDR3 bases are TGCAGCGCGGCGGGGAGTCAAGAGACCCAGTACTTC. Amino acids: CSAAGSQETQYF.

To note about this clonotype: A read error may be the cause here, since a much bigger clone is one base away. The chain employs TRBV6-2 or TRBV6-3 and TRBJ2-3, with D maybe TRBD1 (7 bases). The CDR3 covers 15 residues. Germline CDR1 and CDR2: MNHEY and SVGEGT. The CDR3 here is CASIHGGQRTYTQYF. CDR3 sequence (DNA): TGTGCCAGCATCCACGGGGGACAGCGCACATATACGCAGTATTTT.

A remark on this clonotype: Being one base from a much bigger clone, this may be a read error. The CDR3 sequence is CASRTQGNEQFF. CDR3 bases: TGTGCCAGCAGAACCCAGGGAAATGAGCAGTTCTTC. V is TRBV12-3 or TRBV12-4 and J is TRBJ2-1; TRBD1 might be the D (5 bases). V shed 6 bases and J shed 7 bases, with 10 bases lying between them. This CDR3 contains 12 residues.

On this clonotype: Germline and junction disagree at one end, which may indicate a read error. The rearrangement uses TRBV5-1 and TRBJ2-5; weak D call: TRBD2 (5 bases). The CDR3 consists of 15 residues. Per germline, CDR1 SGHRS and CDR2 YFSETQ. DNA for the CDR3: TGTGCCAGCAAGGAGGTACCCACGGCGGGAGAGACCCAGTACTTC. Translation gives CASKEVPTAGETQYF.

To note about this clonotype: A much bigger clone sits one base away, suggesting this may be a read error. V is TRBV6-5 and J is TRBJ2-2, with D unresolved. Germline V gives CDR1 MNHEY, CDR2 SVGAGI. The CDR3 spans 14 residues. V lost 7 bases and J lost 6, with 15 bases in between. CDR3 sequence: CASKERASAGELFF. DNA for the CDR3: TGTGCCAGCAAAGAACGAGCGAGCGCCGGGGAGCTGTTTTTT.